This T cell receptor (beta chain) was observed in a study of blood T cell repertoires in COVID-19. Whole-study context: Samples came from the United States, Italy and Spain, spanning acute and convalescent COVID-19. T cells, B-cell-depleted T cells, or PBMCs provided the cDNA or gDNA that served as material.

CDR1 and CDR2 (germline): SGHNT, YYREEE (reference sequence). V trimming: 3 bases; J trimming: 1 base; junction bases outside the gene matches: 1. The length of the CDR3 is 15 residues. Patients in Seattle were enrolled during active infection, then followed longitudinally. Clones were read by immunoSEQ multiplex PCR, and TCRdb kept only the in-frame ones, dropping some. Counted here are about 170,000 clones, 80% to 85% occurring once; the ten biggest clones make up 13% to 15%. V usage is TRBV5-4 and J usage is TRBJ2-3; 11 nucleotides agree with TRBD1. Material: peripheral blood. The clonotype originates from a woman in her 70s with COVID-19, enrolled during active disease. CDR3 DNA: TGTGCCAGCAGCTGGACAGGGGGCCGCACAGATACGCAGTATTTT. Protein: CASSWTGGRTDTQYF. Complete variable domain (other parts from reference TRBV5-4 and TRBJ2-3): ETGVTQSPTHLIKTRGQQVTLRCSSQSGHNTVSWYQQALGQGPQFIFQYYREEENGRGNFPPRFSGLQFPNYSSELNVNALELDDSALYLCASSWTGGRTDTQYFGPGTRLTVL.